The table lists the clone carrying this T cell receptor (beta chain) with a few counts. Its target is unknown. The entry originates in a study of response to subunit inactivated influenza vaccine. Study results and caveats: Researchers suggested that each seasonal influenza vaccination recruits few new T cells.

TCRdb reprocessed the RT-PCR reads with MiXCR, giving one entry per CDR3 protein. The table has approximately 520,000 distinct CDR3 sequences, 16% seen once. Trimming cost V 5 bases and J 7 bases, with 12 bases left between them. Germline lookup yields CDR1 SEHNR and CDR2 FQNEAQ (reference sequence). This CDR3 comprises 12 residues. The sequence was obtained from a man in his fifties or sixties who received an inactivated influenza vaccine. The source was CD4+ T cells sorted from PBMCs, collected about 23 months after vaccination. The chain combines TRBV7-9 with TRBJ2-7; no definite D call. CDR3 residues: CASSQVGWEQYF. Here the CDR3 DNA reads TGTGCCAGCAGCCAAGTCGGGTGGGAGCAGTACTTC.